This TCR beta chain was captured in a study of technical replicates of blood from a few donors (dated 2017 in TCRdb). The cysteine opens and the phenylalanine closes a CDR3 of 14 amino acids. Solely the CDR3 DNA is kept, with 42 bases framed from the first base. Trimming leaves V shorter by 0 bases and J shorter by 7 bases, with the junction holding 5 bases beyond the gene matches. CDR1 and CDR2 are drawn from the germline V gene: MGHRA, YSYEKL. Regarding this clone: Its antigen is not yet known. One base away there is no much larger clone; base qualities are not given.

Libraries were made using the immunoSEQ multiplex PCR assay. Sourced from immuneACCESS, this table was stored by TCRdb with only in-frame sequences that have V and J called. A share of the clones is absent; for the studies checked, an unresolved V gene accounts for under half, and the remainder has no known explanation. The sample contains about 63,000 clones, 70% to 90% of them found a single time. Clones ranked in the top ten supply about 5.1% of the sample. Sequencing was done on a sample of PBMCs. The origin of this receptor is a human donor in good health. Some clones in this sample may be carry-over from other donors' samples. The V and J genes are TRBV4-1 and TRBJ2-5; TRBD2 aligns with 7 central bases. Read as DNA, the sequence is TGCGCCAGCAGCCAAGATGTACTAGCGAGGACCCAGTACTTC. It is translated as CASSQDVLARTQYF.